The 21 T cell receptor beta chains in this list originate from one sample, sequenced in a study of blood T cell repertoires in COVID-19. Assay used: immunoSEQ multiplex PCR; TCRdb lists only in-frame clones, some missing. Of about 81,000 clones detected, 70% to 90% appear once; the ten largest clones hold 9.5% to 15%. Sequenced material: peripheral blood. The receptors stem from a man aged 65 to 79 with active or convalescent COVID-19.

CDR3 DNA sequence: TGTGCCAGCAGATACGACACCGCTGGGCCCCAGCATTTT. This translates into CASRYDTAGPQHF. J is TRBJ1-5 and V is TRBV12-3 or TRBV12-4, with D unclear. The CDR3 totals 13 residues. The ends were cut back, 6 bases at V and 9 bases at J, with 15 bases in the middle.

The chain is built from TRBV10-3 and TRBJ1-3; D remains ambiguous. There are 15 residues in the CDR3. V dropped 8 bases and J dropped 0 bases, with 14 bases sitting between them. Germline V lookup: CDR1 ENHRY, CDR2 SYGVKD. This chain's CDR3 is CAIGRASRSGNTIYF. CDR3 sequence (DNA): TGTGCCATCGGGCGTGCCTCCCGCTCTGGAAACACCATATATTTT.

The chain recombines TRBV27 with TRBJ2-1; 7 bases line up with TRBD2. This CDR3 contains 17 residues. From germline, CDR1 is MNHEY and CDR2 SMNVEV (reference sequence). Trimming at V came to 3 bases and at J to 1 base, leaving 9 bases not matched to a gene. CDR3 amino acids: CASSFLPRTSSYNEQFF. DNA of the CDR3: TGTGCCAGCAGTTTTCTTCCCCGGACTAGTTCCTACAATGAGCAGTTCTTC.

The chain is built from TRBV28 and TRBJ1-6; 7 bases are a match to TRBD1. The germline V gene encodes CDR1 MDHEN and CDR2 SYDVKM. This CDR3 is 15 amino acids long. The trim removed 8 bases at V and 14 bases at J, leaving 18 bases unmatched. CDR3 bases: TGTGCCAGCTCTCTCCCCCGACAGGGACCGGTCACCCTCCACTTT. Translated, it gives CASSLPRQGPVTLHF. Supplemented by reference TRBV28 and TRBJ1-6, the full variable domain reads DVKVTQSSRYLVKRTGEKVFLECVQDMDHENMFWYRQDPGLGLRLIYFSYDVKMKEKGDIPEGYSVSREKKERFSLILESASTNQTSMYLCASSLPRQGPVTLHFGNGTRLTVT.

V usage is TRBV5-1 and J usage is TRBJ2-3; 9 nucleotides match TRBD2. From germline, CDR1 is SGHRS and CDR2 YFSETQ. The V and J ends lost 0 bases and 8 bases, in that order; junction bases with no gene match: 16. This CDR3 region has 18 residues. The CDR3 DNA reads TGCGCCAGCAGCTTGGATTTGACTAGCGGACCCACTTGGGGTACGCAGTATTTT. This sequence encodes CASSLDLTSGPTWGTQYF.

The J gene is TRBJ2-7, the V gene TRBV7-6; D is ambiguous. Germline V gene data show CDR1 as SGHVS and CDR2 as FNYEAQ. The CDR3 has 12 residues. The V gene lost 5 bases and the J gene lost 3 bases, with 8 bases spanning the gap. The CDR3 region is CASSLSSYEQYF. CDR3 nucleotide sequence: TGTGCCAGCAGCCTATCGAGCTACGAGCAGTACTTC.

This chain joins TRBV7-7 and TRBJ2-5; 10 bases fit TRBD2. With 6 bases clipped from V and 7 bases from J, the junction kept 14 bases outside the gene matches. CDR3 size: 16 residues. Germline assignment: CDR1 SSHAT and CDR2 FNYEAQ (reference sequence). The CDR3 sequence is CASSRKAGGTDGTQYF. CDR3 bases: TGTGCCAGCAGTCGAAAAGCGGGGGGGACCGATGGGACCCAGTACTTC.

The chain uses TRBV27 and TRBJ1-5, with D possibly matching TRBD1 (6 bases). Germline-derived CDR1 and CDR2 are MNHEY and SMNVEV (reference sequence). CDR3 size: 13 residues. Trimming removed 5 bases from V and 6 bases from J, with 11 bases in between. The CDR3 DNA follows: TGTGCCAGCAGTAACAGGGCATTTCAGCCCCAGCATTTT. This encodes CASSNRAFQPQHF.

The genes are TRBV27 and TRBJ2-3; D not certain. V lost 6 bases, J lost 1 base, and 20 bases lay in between. The CDR3 has 17 residues. CDR1 is MNHEY and CDR2 is SMNVEV in the germline V gene (reference sequence). CDR3 sequence: CASSSNPAGVGTDTQYF. The DNA for the CDR3 is TGTGCCAGCAGCTCGAACCCGGCAGGTGTTGGCACAGATACGCAGTATTTT.

The CDR3 bases are TGTGCCAGCAGCCAGTCACAGGGGGTTCCGGTTGGCTACACCTTC. It codes for CASSQSQGVPVGYTF. This chain connects TRBV7-8 to TRBJ1-2, with TRBD1 matching over 8 bases. The length of the CDR3 is 15 residues. J gave up 7 bases and V 5 bases, and 12 bases lay outside the gene matches. From germline, CDR1 is SGHVS and CDR2 FQNEAQ. The variable domain in full, with the rest retrieved from reference TRBV7-8 and TRBJ1-2, is GAGVSQSPRYKVAKRGQDVALRCDPISGHVSLFWYQQALGQGPEFLTYFQNEAQLDKSGLPSDRFFAERPEGSVSTLKIQRTQQEDSAVYLCASSQSQGVPVGYTFGSGTRLTVV.

This clone is a singleton in its sample. V usage is TRBV5-8 and J usage is TRBJ2-1; 7 nucleotides line up with TRBD1. The CDR3 length is 16 residues. Germline V gives CDR1 SGHTS, CDR2 YDEGEE. Unmatched junction bases numbered 10, after V lost 5 bases and J lost 2 bases. Here the CDR3 DNA reads TGTGCCAGCAGAACATCCCGGGGACAGACCTACAATGAGCAGTTCTTC. This translates into CASRTSRGQTYNEQFF.

This clone was recorded only once. The V and J genes are TRBV5-1 and TRBJ2-3, with D unresolved. Trimming took 4 bases from V and 5 from J, leaving 14 bases between them. This CDR3 comprises 14 residues. Germline V CDR1 and CDR2: SGHRS, YFSETQ. CDR3 amino acids: CASSPRYPGDTQYF. CDR3 DNA sequence: TGCGCCAGCAGCCCTCGATATCCCGGAGATACGCAGTATTTT.

The CDR3 nucleotides read TGTGCCAGCAGCCAAGATTGGGCAGGGGTAGCCCCAGCGGAGCCCCAGCATTTT. Encoded protein: CASSQDWAGVAPAEPQHF. The V gene is TRBV4-2, the J gene TRBJ1-5, with D tentatively TRBD1 (6 bases). V was trimmed by 0 bases and J by 8 bases, leaving 23 bases between them. The length of the CDR3 is 18 residues. Germline CDR1 is LGHNA and CDR2 is YNFKEQ.

V usage is TRBV4-1 and J usage is TRBJ2-2; perhaps TRBD1 as D (6 bases). This CDR3 region has 16 residues. Germline V gene lookup returns CDR1 MGHRA and CDR2 YSYEKL. The V gene lost 1 base and the J gene lost 4 bases, with 13 bases spanning the gap. The CDR3 DNA reads as TGCGCCAGCAGCCAAGTACAGGGCAGCAGCACCGGGGAGCTGTTTTTT. It is translated as CASSQVQGSSTGELFF.

CDR3 sequence reads: CASSPSPDRTYEQFF. The CDR3 DNA reads as TGCGCCAGCAGCCCTAGTCCGGACAGGACTTATGAGCAGTTCTTC. This chain connects TRBV4-3 to TRBJ2-1; 7 nucleotides align to TRBD1. V shed 4 bases, J shed 8 bases, and the junction held 11 bases outside the gene matches. This CDR3 comprises 15 residues. From germline, CDR1 is LGHNA and CDR2 YSLEER.

The chain combines TRBV25-1 with TRBJ2-7; maybe TRBD1 (6 bases). The germline CDR1 and CDR2 sequences are MGHDK and SYGVNS. V was trimmed by 6 bases and J by 6 bases, leaving 12 bases between them. The CDR3 loop spans 12 amino acids. CDR3 DNA sequence: TGTGCCAGCAGGGGTAACAGGGCCGAGCAGTACTTC. As protein: CASRGNRAEQYF.

This chain uses TRBV9 with TRBJ2-2; 8 nucleotides align to TRBD2. J was trimmed by 4 bases and V by 4 bases; bases with no gene match: 9. Germline CDR1 and CDR2: SGDLS and YYNGEE. The CDR3 consists of 16 residues. The CDR3 region is CASSQSQRGSTGELFF. In DNA form, the CDR3 reads TGTGCCAGCAGCCAGAGCCAGCGGGGGAGCACCGGGGAGCTGTTTTTT.

The chain combines TRBV5-1 with TRBJ2-5; 10 positions match TRBD1. CDR3 length: 14 residues. Germline-derived CDR1 and CDR2 are SGHRS and YFSETQ. Trimming took 4 bases from V and 5 from J; bases not matched to a gene: 5. The CDR3 sequence is CASSGTGVQETQYF. DNA for the CDR3: TGCGCCAGCAGCGGGACAGGGGTTCAGGAGACCCAGTACTTC.

The gene calls are TRBV25-1 and TRBJ1-4, with 7 bases lining up with TRBD1. J gave up 7 bases and V 10 bases, and 12 bases lay outside the gene matches. Germline V gene sequence: CDR1 MGHDK, CDR2 SYGVNS. The CDR3 consists of 14 residues. The CDR3 is CATQRQGRREKLFF. Written as DNA, the CDR3 is TGTGCCACTCAGAGACAGGGCCGGCGTGAAAAACTGTTTTTT.

In this sample, this clone turned up a few times. This chain connects TRBV12-3 or TRBV12-4 to TRBJ1-2; 10 positions agree with TRBD1. CDR3 length equals 13 residues. V gave up 6 bases and J gave up 6 bases; unmatched junction bases: 4. The CDR3 DNA reads TGTGCCAGCAGACCCGGGACAGGGGATGGCTACACCTTC. It is translated as CASRPGTGDGYTF.

This chain joins TRBV6-1 and TRBJ1-5; possible D gene TRBD1, 5 bases. The ends were cut back, 10 bases at V and 2 bases at J, with 15 bases in the middle. Germline assignment: CDR1 MNHNS and CDR2 SASEGT. The CDR3 length is 14 residues. The CDR3 sequence: CAISTEIRNQPQHF. CDR3 bases: TGTGCCATCTCGACAGAGATACGCAATCAGCCCCAGCATTTT.